These 18 T cell receptor beta chains came from one sample sequenced in a study of regulatory T cells in long-lasting Graves disease. Time point specified: newly diagnosed GD, antithyroid drugs for less than 3 months. The TCR library was made from RNA extracted from PBMCs. Investigators prepared the TCR beta libraries by applying iRepertoire HTBI primers and Arm-PCR of CDR3 regions. MiXCR, run by TCRdb on the multiplex PCR reads, gives a single entry per CDR3 protein. The data contain under 300,000 distinct CDR3 sequences, 20% to 25% of them seen just once; the ten biggest clones take up around 13%. Sample: peripheral blood mononuclear cells (PBMCs), taken at new diagnosis, from a patient treated with antithyroid drugs. The source is a female donor with Graves disease.

This clonotype has a count of ten or more. The rearrangement uses TRBV28 and TRBJ2-3; D call uncertain. Germline V lookup: CDR1 MDHEN, CDR2 SYDVKM. Between the trimmed V and J ends, which lost 3 bases and 0 bases, there was a span of 10 bases. The CDR3 is 15 residues long. The CDR3 loop reads CASSLFDSSTDTQYF. The DNA for the CDR3 is TGTGCCAGCAGTTTGTTTGATAGTAGCACAGATACGCAGTATTTT.

J is TRBJ2-7 and V is TRBV5-1; the D is unclear. The CDR3 contains 12 residues. Germline V gene data show CDR1 as SGHRS and CDR2 as YFSETQ. V lost 0 bases and J lost 6, with 7 bases in between. CDR3: CASSLGVREQYF. CDR3 nucleotides: TGCGCCAGCAGCTTGGGGGTACGCGAGCAGTACTTC.

The V gene is TRBV10-3, the J gene TRBJ2-5; 7 bases are a match to TRBD1. V lost 3 bases to trimming and J lost 5 bases; unmatched junction nucleotides: 12. From germline, CDR1 is ENHRY and CDR2 SYGVKD. This CDR3 has 16 residues. CDR3 amino acids: CAISDFGDSLKETQYF. CDR3 DNA: TGTGCCATCAGTGATTTCGGGGACAGCCTTAAGGAGACCCAGTACTTC.

This clonotype occurred many times. In DNA, the CDR3 is TGCGCCAGCAGCCAAGCCGGGACAGAGAGTTACGAGCAGTACTTC. Translated: CASSQAGTESYEQYF. V and J are TRBV4-1 and TRBJ2-7; 7 positions agree with TRBD1. From germline, CDR1 is MGHRA and CDR2 YSYEKL. This CDR3 region has 15 residues. The V gene end was trimmed by 1 base and the J gene end by 4 bases; junction bases not matched to a gene: 7.

This clonotype was recorded many times. The J gene is TRBJ2-1, the V gene TRBV7-2, with a possible D match to TRBD2 (5 bases). Per germline, CDR1 SGHTA and CDR2 FQGNSA. The germline V and J ends were trimmed by 1 base and 1 base, with 8 bases remaining between them. The CDR3 has 15 residues. The CDR3 bases are TGTGCCAGCAGCTTAGGGTCGGGATCCTACAATGAGCAGTTCTTC. It specifies CASSLGSGSYNEQFF.

Many counts were recorded for this clonotype. The chain recombines TRBV3-1 with TRBJ2-2; D call uncertain. CDR1 and CDR2 from the germline V gene are LGHDT and YNNKEL (reference sequence). The V end lost 4 bases, the J end lost 5 bases, and 17 bases lay between the germline ends. The CDR3 is 16 residues long. CDR3 residues: CASSPPYSLRTGELFF. CDR3 nucleotide sequence: TGTGCCAGCAGCCCTCCTTACAGCCTCAGGACCGGGGAGCTGTTTTTT. Drawing the rest from reference TRBV3-1 and TRBJ2-2, the complete variable domain is DTAVSQTPKYLVTQMGNDKSIKCEQNLGHDTMYWYKQDSKKFLKIMFSYNNKELIINETVPNRFSPKSPDKAHLNLHINSLELGDSAVYFCASSPPYSLRTGELFFGEGSRLTVL.

This clonotype was detected a few times. V gene TRBV9 combines with J gene TRBJ2-1; possibly TRBD2 for D (7 bases). The length of the CDR3 is 18 residues. The germline V gene encodes CDR1 SGDLS and CDR2 YYNGEE. The germline V and J ends were trimmed by 0 bases and 4 bases, with 20 bases remaining between them. The CDR3 DNA follows: TGTGCCAGCAGCGTAGAGGGGGGGGGGACTATCGGATACAATGAGCAGTTCTTC. Translation: CASSVEGGGTIGYNEQFF.

This clonotype was found once. Written as DNA, the CDR3 is TGTGCCAGCAGCTCAGAGTGGGACGGACTAGCGGGAGGGCCCCTTAGTTTTGAGCAGTTCTTC. Its translation: CASSSEWDGLAGGPLSFEQFF. The chain links TRBV7-9 to TRBJ2-1; 15 nucleotides line up with TRBD2. V gave up 4 bases and J gave up 9 bases; unmatched junction bases: 22. The CDR3 spans 21 residues. Germline assignment: CDR1 SEHNR and CDR2 FQNEAQ (reference sequence).

This clonotype appeared many times. The genes are TRBV6-1 and TRBJ2-3; 10 nucleotides match TRBD2. Trimming removed 7 bases from V and 5 bases from J; junction bases left unmatched: 6. Germline V lookup: CDR1 MNHNS, CDR2 SASEGT. This CDR3 has 14 residues. CDR3 DNA: TGTGCCAGCATCAAAGCGGGGGGGCAAGATACGCAGTATTTT. Translated, it gives CASIKAGGQDTQYF.

This clonotype was observed a few times. The rearrangement joins TRBV4-3 to TRBJ2-1; 7 bases line up with TRBD1. Germline CDR1 is LGHNA and CDR2 is YSLEER. J lost 2 bases, V lost 0 bases, and 4 bases had no gene match. CDR3 length: 16 amino acids. In DNA form, the CDR3 reads TGCGCCAGCAGCCAAGATTGGCAGGGGGCCTACAATGAGCAGTTCTTC. This translates into CASSQDWQGAYNEQFF.

The gene calls are TRBV6-5 and TRBJ2-2; 15 positions agree with TRBD2. Germline V lookup: CDR1 MNHEY, CDR2 SVGAGI. This CDR3 spans 18 amino acids. The V segment lost 4 bases and the J segment 0 bases; nucleotides outside the gene matches: 3. CDR3 sequence (DNA): TGTGCCAGCAGTTTTGGACTAGCGGGAGGGCCGAACACCGGGGAGCTGTTTTTT. The encoded protein is CASSFGLAGGPNTGELFF.

This clonotype has at least ten counts. The rearrangement links TRBV7-2 to TRBJ2-5; weak D call: TRBD2 (7 bases). Germline CDR1 is SGHTA and CDR2 is FQGNSA. Trimming stripped 0 bases from V and 2 bases from J, with 19 bases between. This CDR3 comprises 18 residues. CDR3 sequence (DNA): TGTGCCAGCAGCTTAGCGCGATACGGCGGGGGCACACAAGAGACCCAGTACTTC. Protein product: CASSLARYGGGTQETQYF.

This clonotype occurred a few times. The rearrangement links TRBV5-1 to TRBJ2-3; 9 nucleotides agree with TRBD2. The CDR3 runs 15 residues. From germline, CDR1 is SGHRS and CDR2 YFSETQ. With V trimmed by 2 bases and J by 4 bases, 5 bases remained unmatched. The DNA for the CDR3 is TGCGCCAGCAGCTTTAGCGGGAGTACCGCAGATACGCAGTATTTT. Translating it yields CASSFSGSTADTQYF.

This clonotype has ten or more counts. The V call is TRBV18, the J call TRBJ1-4, with 8 bases lining up with TRBD1. Trimming at V came to 4 bases and at J to 2 bases, leaving 0 bases not matched to a gene. The CDR3 length is 14 residues. Germline CDR1 reads KGHSH; CDR2 reads LQKENI. The CDR3 region is CASSRQGTNEKLFF. As DNA, the CDR3 is TGTGCCAGCTCACGACAGGGGACTAATGAAAAACTGTTTTTT.

The sample holds many counts of this clonotype. The rearrangement joins TRBV6-5 to TRBJ2-7, with D perhaps assigned TRBD1 or TRBD2 (6 bases each). Germline CDR1 reads MNHEY; CDR2 reads SVGAGI. Trimming pared 4 bases from V and 6 bases from J, leaving 16 bases between. The CDR3 extends over 14 amino acids. The CDR3 DNA reads TGTGCCAGCAGTTCTCTGGCGGGACACACCGAGCAGTACTTC. Translated: CASSSLAGHTEQYF.

On this clonotype: This may arise from a read error, as a much more abundant clone is one base away. The chain couples TRBV5-1 to TRBJ2-7, with D perhaps TRBD1 or TRBD2 (6 bases each). The CDR3 is 15 amino acids. Germline loops: CDR1 SGHRS, CDR2 YFSETQ. Deletions cut 0 bases from V and 2 bases from J, with 12 bases between. The CDR3 loop reads CASSLGGAGPYEQYF. The CDR3 nucleotides read TGCGCCAGCAGCTTGGGGGGGGCAGGGCCCTACGAGCAGTACTTC.

This clonotype was counted at least ten times. At one boundary the junction diverges from the germline segment, which might be a read error. The CDR3 spells CSPSGQGRYNERFF. Here the CDR3 DNA reads TGCAGCCCTTCGGGACAGGGAAGGTACAATGAGCGGTTCTTC. The chain recombines TRBV20-1 with TRBJ2-1; 9 nucleotides align to TRBD1. Germline CDR1 reads DFQATT; CDR2 reads SNEGSKA (reference sequence). This CDR3 is built from 14 residues.

There are many counts of this clonotype. The V gene is TRBV6-1, the J gene TRBJ2-1, with TRBD2 matching over 11 bases. Trimming removed 6 bases from V and 5 bases from J; junction bases left unmatched: 9. The CDR3 contains 16 residues. Germline V lookup: CDR1 MNHNS, CDR2 SASEGT. Written as DNA, the CDR3 is TGTGCCAGCAGACCTCCTAGCGGGGGGCACCACAATGAGCAGTTCTTC. Its translation: CASRPPSGGHHNEQFF.